The 5 T cell receptor beta chains below were found in one sample sequenced in a study of CD8 T cells in Susac syndrome. An input of about 0.5 to 1 ug of RNA was subjected to reverse transcription using random hexamers. In TCRdb, the immunoSEQ multiplex PCR reads were re-called with MiXCR into one record per CDR3 protein. Counted here are hundreds of thousands of distinct CDR3 sequences, around 84% occurring once; the ten biggest clones make up over 0.095%. The sequenced sample was CD8+ T cells from PBMCs. These receptors all stem from a human donor with multiple sclerosis.

This chain links TRBV9 with TRBJ2-2, with D possibly TRBD2 on 6 matching bases. Germline assignment: CDR1 SGDLS and CDR2 YYNGEE. CDR3 length equals 14 residues. Between the trimmed V and J ends, which lost 0 bases and 10 bases, there was a span of 13 bases. The CDR3 protein is CASSVGGEPEELFF. CDR3 sequence (DNA): TGTGCCAGCAGCGTAGGGGGGGAACCGGAGGAGCTGTTTTTT.

The rearrangement joins TRBV27 to TRBJ2-2; D is perhaps TRBD2 (6 bases). There are 15 residues in the CDR3. V was trimmed by 2 bases and J by 4 bases, leaving 11 bases between them. Germline lookup yields CDR1 MNHEY and CDR2 SMNVEV (reference sequence). CDR3 bases: TGTGCCAGCAGTTTACGGGAGACCGCCACCGGGGAGCTGTTTTTT. It specifies CASSLRETATGELFF.

V is TRBV13 and J is TRBJ2-5; D ambiguous. V gave up 1 base and J gave up 1 base, with 4 bases separating them. Per the germline V gene, CDR1 is PRHDT and CDR2 is FYEKMQ (reference sequence). This CDR3 contains 13 residues. This CDR3 is CASSLAVQETQYF. Here the CDR3 DNA reads TGTGCCAGCAGCTTAGCCGTCCAAGAGACCCAGTACTTC.

This clonotype was seen just once. The chain links TRBV7-9 to TRBJ2-4, with TRBD2 matching 7 bases. The CDR3 spans 16 residues. Losses at the gene ends were 4 bases for V and 1 base for J; bases not matched to a gene: 7. Germline V gene data show CDR1 as SEHNR and CDR2 as FQNEAQ (reference sequence). The CDR3 DNA reads as TGTGCCAGCAGCTACGAAGCGGGAACCGCCAAAAACATTCAGTACTTC. Translating gives CASSYEAGTAKNIQYF.

V usage is TRBV6-5 and J usage is TRBJ2-6; D remains ambiguous. From germline, CDR1 is MNHEY and CDR2 SVGAGI. Trimming took off 1 base at V and 13 bases at J, with 11 bases between the two ends. The CDR3 totals 13 residues. CDR3 in amino acids: CASSYFFLGVLTF. The CDR3 DNA is TGTGCCAGCAGTTACTTTTTTCTTGGTGTCCTGACTTTC.